Listed here are 20 T cell receptor beta chains from one sample, sequenced in a study of control samples from healthy donors and cancer patients. The repertoire was sequenced with immunoSEQ multiplex PCR; TCRdb's copy has only in-frame clones and lacks some. This sample carries some 140,000 clones, around 96% of them seen once, and the ten largest clones take about 5.6%. The sample taken for sequencing was blood. The receptors stem from a man aged 35-49 years in good health.

The chain employs TRBV2 and TRBJ2-3; D could derive from TRBD1 or TRBD2 (7 bases each). Between the trimmed V and J ends, which lost 3 bases and 10 bases, there was a span of 20 bases. CDR1 and CDR2 from the germline V gene are SNHLY and FYNNEI. The CDR3 runs 15 residues. The CDR3, as DNA: TGTGCCAGCAGTGAGGGGGGGACAGCGAGAGAAGCGCAGTATTTT. As protein: CASSEGGTAREAQYF. Drawing the rest from reference TRBV2 and TRBJ2-3, the complete variable domain is EPEVTQTPSHQVTQMGQEVILRCVPISNHLYFYWYRQILGQKVEFLVSFYNNEISEKSEIFDDQFSVERPDGSNFTLKIRSTKLEDSAMYFCASSEGGTAREAQYFGPGTRLTVL.

The chain recombines TRBV12-3 or TRBV12-4 with TRBJ1-2; D is perhaps TRBD1 (5 bases). The CDR3 runs to 12 residues. V was clipped by 5 bases and J by 8 bases, with 12 bases between them. The CDR3 nucleotides are TGTGCCAGCAGTACGCGGGGGGACGGCTACACCTTC. Protein: CASSTRGDGYTF.

This chain uses TRBV4-1 with TRBJ1-4, with D maybe TRBD1 (5 bases). Germline CDR1 MGHRA, CDR2 YSYEKL. CDR3 length: 18 residues. Trimming took off 2 bases at V and 4 bases at J, with 20 bases between the two ends. CDR3 amino acids: CASSQIGRGAYSNEKLFF. CDR3 DNA: TGCGCCAGCAGCCAAATTGGTAGGGGCGCTTATAGTAATGAAAAACTGTTTTTT.

The chain carries TRBV7-9 and TRBJ2-3; 9 bases line up with TRBD1. J gave up 4 bases and V 4 bases, and 3 bases lay outside the gene matches. Per the germline V gene, CDR1 is SEHNR and CDR2 is FQNEAQ (reference sequence). The CDR3 is 14 residues long. The CDR3 region is CASSSGTGPDTQYF. CDR3 in DNA: TGTGCCAGCAGCTCCGGGACAGGGCCAGATACGCAGTATTTT.

The chain links TRBV19 to TRBJ1-1; 8 positions agree with TRBD1. This CDR3 region has 16 residues. Per the germline V gene, CDR1 is LNHDA and CDR2 is SQIVND (reference sequence). Germline trimming cut 5 bases from V and 3 bases from J; bases unmatched to any gene: 11. The CDR3 DNA reads TGTGCCAGTAGTTCCCAGGGGGCCCGGGTGGACACTGAAGCTTTCTTT. Encoded protein: CASSSQGARVDTEAFF.

The rearrangement joins TRBV3-1 (or the pseudogene TRBV3-2) to TRBJ2-7, with TRBD1 identical over 7 bases. Germline V gene sequence: CDR1 LGHDT, CDR2 YNNKEL (reference sequence). The junction had 6 bases not matched to a gene; V was cut back by 5 bases and J by 2 bases. The CDR3 runs 14 residues. CDR3 loop: CASSNSGGTYEQYF. CDR3 bases: TGTGCCAGCAGCAATTCAGGGGGAACCTACGAGCAGTACTTC.

This chain connects TRBV7-9 to TRBJ2-7; 9 positions match TRBD1. J lost 6 bases, V lost 5 bases, and 8 bases had no gene match. CDR1 and CDR2 (germline): SEHNR, FQNEAQ (reference sequence). The CDR3 sequence is 14 residues long. CDR3 sequence (DNA): TGTGCCAGCAGCCCCCGGGACAGGGTCGGCGAGCAGTACTTC. As protein: CASSPRDRVGEQYF.

The V and J genes are TRBV27 and TRBJ1-6, with a weak D call TRBD1 (6 bases). This CDR3 has 14 residues. The germline V gene has CDR1 MNHEY and CDR2 SMNVEV (reference sequence). Trimming took off 6 bases at V and 6 bases at J, with 12 bases between the two ends. CDR3 coding DNA: TGTGCCAGCAGGATACAGGGACTTAATTCACCCCTCCACTTT. As protein: CASRIQGLNSPLHF.

The chain has TRBV6-5 and TRBJ1-2; possible D gene TRBD1, 6 bases. CDR3 size: 14 residues. V was shortened by 2 bases and J by 8 bases, with 15 bases between the two germline ends. Germline V CDR1 and CDR2: MNHEY, SVGAGI. CDR3 residues: CASSYDGGARGYTF. CDR3 nucleotide sequence: TGTGCCAGCAGTTACGACGGGGGGGCGAGGGGCTACACCTTC.

The V gene is TRBV30, the J gene TRBJ1-4; no firm D call. The germline V gene encodes CDR1 GTSNPN and CDR2 SVGIG (reference sequence). V lost 2 bases to trimming and J lost 8 bases, with 12 bases between them. The CDR3 totals 13 residues. The CDR3 DNA reads TGTGCCTGGAGTATGTCAGGCGCCGAAAAACTGTTTTTT. Amino acids: CAWSMSGAEKLFF.

The J gene is TRBJ1-4, the V gene TRBV5-1; no reliable D call. The CDR3 length is 15 residues. V lost 4 bases and J 8 bases, leaving 18 bases between the germline ends. Germline V gene lookup returns CDR1 SGHRS and CDR2 YFSETQ. The CDR3: CASSQMHAGQEKLFF. CDR3 sequence (DNA): TGCGCCAGCAGCCAAATGCACGCGGGCCAGGAAAAACTGTTTTTT.

The chain has TRBV7-9 and TRBJ2-5; the match to TRBD2 covers 14 bases. The length of the CDR3 is 16 residues. Germline loops: CDR1 SEHNR, CDR2 FQNEAQ (reference sequence). V lost 6 bases, J lost 5 bases, and 8 bases stayed unmatched. CDR3 sequence (DNA): TGTGCCAGCAGTCCTCGGACTAGCGGGGGGTCGGAGACCCAGTACTTC. Encoded protein: CASSPRTSGGSETQYF.

V is TRBV6-2 or TRBV6-3 and J is TRBJ1-4, with TRBD1 as a possible D gene (5 bases). Germline lookup yields CDR1 MNHEY and CDR2 SVGEGT. The length of the CDR3 is 13 residues. V dropped 2 bases and J dropped 8 bases, with 9 bases sitting between them. Here the CDR3 reads CASSYGGTEKLFF. The CDR3 DNA reads TGTGCCAGCAGTTACGGCGGGACCGAAAAACTGTTTTTT.

This clone was found once. This chain connects TRBV19 to TRBJ2-7; 8 nucleotides line up with TRBD1. Germline CDR1 and CDR2: LNHDA and SQIVND (reference sequence). The CDR3 has 15 amino acids. J gave up 3 bases and V 3 bases, and 7 bases lay outside the gene matches. This CDR3 is CASSIAGGSLYEQYF. In DNA form, the CDR3 reads TGTGCCAGTAGTATCGCAGGGGGCTCTCTCTACGAGCAGTACTTC.

This rearrangement joins TRBV5-1 to TRBJ1-2; D unclear. V was clipped by 4 bases and J by 6 bases, with 13 bases between them. Germline CDR1 and CDR2: SGHRS and YFSETQ. This CDR3 has 13 amino acids. In DNA form, the CDR3 reads TGCGCCAGCAGCCCGACACGGAGGGATGGCTACACCTTC. Translation gives CASSPTRRDGYTF.

CDR3 in DNA: TGTGCCAGTAGCGACAGGGGGAGTCAGCCCCAGCATTTT. It is translated as CASSDRGSQPQHF. The V gene is TRBV19, the J gene TRBJ1-5; the match to TRBD1 covers 9 bases. V lost 6 bases to trimming and J lost 6 bases; unmatched junction nucleotides: 3. CDR1 is LNHDA and CDR2 is SQIVND in the germline V gene (reference sequence). CDR3 size: 13 residues.

The chain couples TRBV5-4 to TRBJ2-7; perhaps TRBD2 as D (7 bases). Trimming removed 1 base from V and 4 bases from J, with 15 bases in between. This CDR3 is 15 amino acids long. Germline assignment: CDR1 SGHNT and CDR2 YYREEE (reference sequence). This chain's CDR3 is CASSLWSGGEYEQYF. As DNA, the CDR3 is TGTGCCAGCAGCTTGTGGTCGGGGGGCGAGTACGAGCAGTACTTC.

In regard to this clone: The sample contains more than one DNA sequence encoding this CDR3. The chain combines TRBV11-2 with TRBJ2-5, with TRBD2 matching over 7 bases. The CDR3 is 16 amino acids. From germline, CDR1 is SGHAT and CDR2 FQNNGV. V gave up 1 base and J gave up 0 bases; unmatched junction bases: 5. The DNA for the CDR3 is TGTGCCAGCAGCTTAGGAGGGGCGGGGGACCAAGAGACCCAGTACTTC. As protein: CASSLGGAGDQETQYF.

This chain uses TRBV7-8 with TRBJ2-7; TRBD1 is a possible D gene (6 bases). This CDR3 is 14 amino acids long. Germline assignment: CDR1 SGHVS and CDR2 FQNEAQ. The V end was cut by 5 bases, the J end by 3 bases, with 14 bases between. The CDR3 DNA reads as TGTGCCAGCAGCACTGCGACAGGTCACTACGAGCAGTACTTC. Encoded protein: CASSTATGHYEQYF.

The chain uses TRBV12-3 or TRBV12-4 and TRBJ1-1, with D unclear. This CDR3 is 13 amino acids long. Trimming removed 0 bases from V and 4 bases from J, with 6 bases in between. CDR3 bases: TGTGCCAGCAGTTTAGCAGGTGGCACTGAAGCTTTCTTT. It translates to CASSLAGGTEAFF.